This TCR beta chain was captured in a study of tumor and adjacent non-tumor tissue in lung cancer. As for the study in general: There were roughly 11 adenocarcinoma, a couple of squamous cell carcinoma and 1 small cell lung cancer cases. Samples averaged about 4.3 million productive TCRbeta reads each.

A note on this clonotype: The antigen remains unidentified.

Three rounds of nested PCR, following a modified ARM-PCR protocol, produced the TCRbeta library. Each CDR3 protein is one row after TCRdb ran MiXCR on the multiplex PCR reads. The table shows roughly 74,000 distinct CDR3 sequences, with around 76% occurring only once. General study results and limits: Patients with more diverse tumor TCRs had worse survival.

The template was RNA from unsorted bulk tissue. The normal lung tissue was taken more than 3 cm from the tumor edge. Chemotherapy-naive patients with new lung cancer underwent thoracic surgery in China, August–late 2014. CDR3 length equals 13 residues. CDR1 SQVTM and CDR2 ANQGSEA come from the germline V gene. The receptor was derived from a man between 65 and 85 years old with non-small cell lung cancer. The chain has TRBV29-1 and TRBJ1-1; D unresolved. The sequenced material came from distant non-tumor lung tissue. The CDR3 loop reads CKVVIQMNTEAFF. DNA of the CDR3: TGCAAAGTTGTTATCCAGATGAACACTGAAGCTTTCTTT.